This entry concerns a single T cell receptor (beta chain). The record originates from a study of blood T cell repertoires in COVID-19. Generated by immunoSEQ multiplex PCR, the TCRdb table keeps only in-frame clones and is missing some. This sample has 35,000 to 40,000 clones, with 70% to 90% found just once. Sequenced sample: peripheral blood. The receptor was derived from a man aged 60 to 69 with active COVID-19.

This chain's CDR3 is CASSGLGMQGDNSPLHF. In DNA form, the CDR3 reads TGTGCCAGCTCAGGATTGGGTATGCAGGGCGACAATTCACCCCTCCACTTT. The chain recombines TRBV18 with TRBJ1-6, with D perhaps matching TRBD1 (5 bases). The CDR3 covers 17 residues. With 5 bases removed from V and 7 bases from J, the gap between germline ends came to 21 bases. The germline V gene has CDR1 KGHSH and CDR2 LQKENI.